One sample yielded the 15 T cell receptor beta chains listed below, sequenced in a study of OX40 agonist ivuxolimab in advanced cancers. The protocol was immunoSEQ multiplex PCR, while the TCRdb copy is restricted to in-frame clones and leaves out a portion. The sample contains fewer than 40,000 clones, approximately 80% of which appear only once. The source was CD4+ or CD8+ T cells sorted from blood, collected in a trial of the OX40 agonist ivuxolimab. The origin of the receptors is an adult with an advanced solid tumor such as melanoma, head and neck, liver or kidney cancer.

This clone has only a few counts. The V call is TRBV11-1, the J call TRBJ2-7, with a weak D call TRBD2 (6 bases). The CDR3 is 14 residues long. CDR1 is SGHAT and CDR2 is FQDESV in the germline V gene (reference sequence). Trimming cost V 5 bases and J 5 bases, with 16 bases left between them. The CDR3 DNA reads TGTGCCAGCAGCCTGTTGGGGGGAAGGGACGAGCAGTACTTC. Protein sequence: CASSLLGGRDEQYF.

The gene calls are TRBV21-1 and TRBJ2-7; the table's D call, TRBD1, has no DNA check behind it. TRBV21-1 is shown as a pseudogene. The CDR3 is 20 amino acids. CDR3 DNA: TGTGCCGGTACGGGGGTCCCAGATTATTCTTCGGGACAGGTTACCTACGAGCAGTACTTC. Its translation: CAGTGVPDYSSGQVTYEQYF.

The chain uses TRBV6-4 and TRBJ2-1, with 8 bases aligning to TRBD1. The ends lost 6 bases at V and 9 bases at J; junction bases unmatched: 10. Germline-derived CDR1 and CDR2 are MRHNA and SNTAGT. The CDR3 consists of 14 residues. The CDR3 DNA reads TGTGCCAGCAGAAGTTCGGACAGGGTTGGTGAGCAGTTCTTC. Amino acid sequence: CASRSSDRVGEQFF.

This clone was counted a few times. V and J are TRBV4-1 and TRBJ1-3, with TRBD1 matching 7 bases. The CDR3 contains 16 residues. Germline-derived CDR1 and CDR2 are MGHRA and YSYEKL. J lost 0 bases, V lost 1 base, and 3 bases had no gene match. CDR3 DNA: TGCGCCAGCAGCCAAGTGACAGGGATCTCTGGAAACACCATATATTTT. Translating gives CASSQVTGISGNTIYF.

The chain is built from TRBV7-9 and TRBJ2-2; TRBD1 might be the D (5 bases). Germline loops: CDR1 SEHNR, CDR2 FQNEAQ (reference sequence). This CDR3 region has 16 residues. V was cut by 5 bases and J by 5 bases, with 18 bases left in between. The CDR3 coding sequence is TGTGCCAGCAGCCAAGATGGGGCGCGCGAAACCGGGGAGCTGTTTTTT. Translated, it gives CASSQDGARETGELFF.

This sequence joins TRBV12-5 and TRBJ2-2, with D maybe TRBD1 (6 bases). The CDR3 loop spans 14 amino acids. Trimming took off 7 bases at V and 5 bases at J, with 14 bases between the two ends. Germline-derived CDR1 and CDR2 are LGHNT and FRNRAP. CDR3 sequence (DNA): TGTGCTAGTGCCCCCCAGGGGTTTACCGGGGAGCTGTTTTTT. Translating it yields CASAPQGFTGELFF. The full variable domain, in which reference TRBV12-5 and TRBJ2-2 provide the parts outside the CDR3, is DARVTQTPRHKVTEMGQEVTMRCQPILGHNTVFWYRQTMMQGLELLAYFRNRAPLDDSGMPKDRFSAEMPDATLATLKIQPSEPRDSAVYFCASAPQGFTGELFFGEGSRLTVL.

The chain employs TRBV9 and TRBJ1-4, with TRBD1 matching 7 bases. With 2 bases clipped from V and 6 bases from J, the junction kept 10 bases outside the gene matches. The CDR3 contains 16 residues. CDR1 is SGDLS and CDR2 is YYNGEE in the germline V gene. The DNA of the CDR3 is TGTGCCAGCAGCGTCAGTGCCGGGACAGCCGATGAAAAACTGTTTTTT. Translated: CASSVSAGTADEKLFF.

V usage is TRBV29-1 and J usage is TRBJ1-3; tentative D call: TRBD1 (6 bases). Germline CDR1 and CDR2: SQVTM and ANQGSEA. There are 19 residues in the CDR3. Trimming left V 0 bases short and J 3 bases short, with 24 bases between. CDR3 protein: CSVEDLGRVGADHGNTIYF. DNA for the CDR3: TGCAGCGTTGAAGATCTTGGTCGGGTGGGGGCAGATCATGGAAACACCATATATTTT. Filled out from reference TRBV29-1 and TRBJ1-3, the complete variable domain reads SAVISQKPSRDICQRGTSLTIQCQVDSQVTMMFWYRQQPGQSLTLIATANQGSEATYESGFVIDKFPISRPNLTFSTLTVSNMSPEDSSIYLCSVEDLGRVGADHGNTIYFGEGSWLTVV.

The chain combines TRBV2 with TRBJ1-2; 9 bases fit TRBD1. J lost 3 bases, V lost 9 bases, and 2 bases had no gene match. This CDR3 is 12 amino acids long. Germline lookup yields CDR1 SNHLY and CDR2 FYNNEI. The CDR3 spells CARGQGDYGYTF. DNA of the CDR3: TGTGCCAGGGGACAGGGAGACTATGGCTACACCTTC. Filled out from reference TRBV2 and TRBJ1-2, the complete variable domain reads EPEVTQTPSHQVTQMGQEVILRCVPISNHLYFYWYRQILGQKVEFLVSFYNNEISEKSEIFDDQFSVERPDGSNFTLKIRSTKLEDSAMYFCARGQGDYGYTFGSGTRLTVV.

The V call is TRBV2, the J call TRBJ1-5; 8 bases match TRBD1. V was clipped by 8 bases and J by 4 bases; unmatched bases: 4. Germline CDR1 SNHLY, CDR2 FYNNEI. The CDR3 contains 13 residues. The CDR3 loop reads CASGGQGNQPQHF. As DNA, the CDR3 is TGTGCCAGCGGAGGACAGGGAAATCAGCCCCAGCATTTT.

The chain combines TRBV28 with TRBJ1-5; tentatively, D is TRBD1 (6 bases). CDR3 length equals 13 residues. From germline, CDR1 is MDHEN and CDR2 SYDVKM. Trimming left V 7 bases short and J 3 bases short, with 10 bases between. The CDR3 spells CASIGQYNQPQHF. DNA for the CDR3: TGTGCCAGCATTGGACAGTACAATCAGCCCCAGCATTTT.

This chain connects TRBV28 to TRBJ2-5, with 10 bases lining up with TRBD1. Germline V lookup: CDR1 MDHEN, CDR2 SYDVKM. This CDR3 spans 16 amino acids. V was clipped by 4 bases and J by 0 bases; unmatched bases: 5. The CDR3 loop is CASSSPGQGYQETQYF. CDR3 sequence (DNA): TGTGCCAGCAGTTCCCCGGGACAGGGGTACCAAGAGACCCAGTACTTC.

The chain has TRBV18 and TRBJ1-4; maybe TRBD1 (5 bases). Germline values: CDR1 KGHSH, CDR2 LQKENI. V was cut by 6 bases and J by 0 bases, with 14 bases left in between. The CDR3 covers 16 residues. CDR3 protein: CASSPTGGATNEKLFF. CDR3 in DNA: TGTGCCAGCTCCCCGACCGGGGGGGCAACTAATGAAAAACTGTTTTTT. Combining the CDR3 with reference TRBV18 and TRBJ1-4 gives the whole variable domain NAGVMQNPRHLVRRRGQEARLRCSPMKGHSHVYWYRQLPEEGLKFMVYLQKENIIDESGMPKERFSAEFPKEGPSILRIQQVVRGDSAAYFCASSPTGGATNEKLFFGSGTQLSVL.

V gene TRBV9 combines with J gene TRBJ2-2, with D unresolved. CDR1 and CDR2 from the germline V gene are SGDLS and YYNGEE. This CDR3 contains 13 residues. Trimming took off 0 bases at V and 3 bases at J, with 3 bases between the two ends. The CDR3 sequence is CASSVVDTGELFF. Here the CDR3 DNA reads TGTGCCAGCAGCGTAGTGGACACCGGGGAGCTGTTTTTT.

With regard to this clone: Germline and junction disagree at one end, which may indicate a read error. V gene TRBV20-1 combines with J gene TRBJ2-1, with a weak D call TRBD1 (5 bases). The CDR3 is 11 amino acids. Germline V lookup: CDR1 DFQATT, CDR2 SNEGSKA (reference sequence). The CDR3 is CGASSYNEQFF. In DNA, the CDR3 is TGTGGGGCTAGCTCCTACAATGAGCAGTTCTTC.